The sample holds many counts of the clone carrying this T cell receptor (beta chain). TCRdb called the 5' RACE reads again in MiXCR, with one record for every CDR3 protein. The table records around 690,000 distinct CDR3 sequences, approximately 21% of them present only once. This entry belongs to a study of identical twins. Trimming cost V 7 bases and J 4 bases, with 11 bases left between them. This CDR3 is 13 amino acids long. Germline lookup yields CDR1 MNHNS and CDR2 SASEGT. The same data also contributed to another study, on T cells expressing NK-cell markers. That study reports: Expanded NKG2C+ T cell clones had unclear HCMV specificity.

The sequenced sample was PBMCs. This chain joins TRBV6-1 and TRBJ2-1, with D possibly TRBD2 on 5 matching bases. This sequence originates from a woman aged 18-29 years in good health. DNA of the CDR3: TGTGCCAGCACCGCGGGCGCGTACAATGAGCAGTTCTTC. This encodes CASTAGAYNEQFF.